The 29 T cell receptor beta chains reported below all come from one sample, sequenced in a study of cytomegalovirus exposure and HLA in healthy donors. The PCR ran on 60 Vbeta and 13 Jbeta primers. TCRdb's table, derived via immunoSEQ multiplex PCR, lists solely in-frame clones and lacks some. The repertoire holds about 110,000 clones, with approximately 70% as singletons. Sequencing was performed on PBMCs. The receptors derive from a man aged 25-45 years in good health and CMV-seropositive.

As regards this clone: This sample also contains other DNA sequences that code for the same CDR3. This chain links TRBV4-1 with TRBJ1-2; a weak D match, TRBD1 (5 bases). Germline CDR1 reads MGHRA; CDR2 reads YSYEKL. V was clipped by 0 bases and J by 4 bases, with 6 bases between them. This CDR3 contains 13 residues. In DNA form, the CDR3 reads TGCGCCAGCAGCCAAGAGGGGGGCTATGGCTACACCTTC. As protein: CASSQEGGYGYTF.

The chain is built from TRBV7-2 and TRBJ1-2, with unresolved D. CDR3 length: 14 residues. The V end was cut by 8 bases, the J end by 7 bases, with 20 bases between. Germline CDR1 and CDR2: SGHTA and FQGNSA. The CDR3 DNA reads as TGTGCCAGCCCGGCCGCGCAGGCTGGGTTTGGCTACACCTTC. This sequence encodes CASPAAQAGFGYTF.

The rearrangement uses TRBV30 and TRBJ1-1; TRBD1 aligns across 7 bases. The CDR3 has 13 residues. The J segment lost 4 bases and the V segment lost 3 bases, leaving 5 bases of the junction unmatched. In germline, CDR1 is GTSNPN, CDR2 SVGIG (reference sequence). The CDR3 sequence: CAWRQGPATEAFF. In DNA form, the CDR3 reads TGTGCCTGGAGACAGGGGCCTGCCACTGAAGCTTTCTTT.

The chain links TRBV5-4 to TRBJ2-5; no clear D. CDR3 length equals 13 residues. The germline V gene encodes CDR1 SGHNT and CDR2 YYREEE (reference sequence). Trimming took 4 bases from V and 4 from J, leaving 11 bases between them. The CDR3 DNA is TGTGCCAGCAGCCCGCGAGGTGTAGAGACCCAGTACTTC. It specifies CASSPRGVETQYF.

This clone was counted once. V usage is TRBV9 and J usage is TRBJ2-2; TRBD2 aligns across 10 bases. CDR1 and CDR2 (germline): SGDLS, YYNGEE. Unmatched junction bases numbered 7, after V lost 3 bases and J lost 5 bases. This CDR3 comprises 16 residues. Here the CDR3 reads CASSALSGGATGELFF. DNA of the CDR3: TGTGCCAGCAGCGCCTTGAGCGGGGGGGCAACCGGGGAGCTGTTTTTT.

V gene TRBV19 combines with J gene TRBJ2-5, with D perhaps TRBD1 (5 bases). The end of the DNA fits TRBJ2-7 better, so the J call may be wrong. The CDR3 totals 15 residues. In germline, CDR1 is LNHDA, CDR2 SQIVND (reference sequence). CDR3 bases: TGTGCCAGTAGTATAAATGCAGGGCAGTATTACGAGCAGTACTTC. This encodes CASSINAGQYYEQYF.

CDR3 nucleotides: TGTGCCAGCAGCTTCACCGGGACAGGGTCTACAGATACGCAGTATTTT. Protein sequence: CASSFTGTGSTDTQYF. The V call is TRBV7-3, the J call TRBJ2-3; 9 bases are shared with TRBD1. Germline lookup yields CDR1 SGHTA and CDR2 FQGTGA. V lost 3 bases, J lost 3 bases, and 7 bases stayed unmatched. The CDR3 contains 16 residues.

The rearrangement links TRBV2 to TRBJ2-2; 10 bases agree with TRBD2. V shed 1 base, J shed 7 bases, and the junction held 3 bases outside the gene matches. Looked up from germline, CDR1 is SNHLY and CDR2 is FYNNEI. The CDR3 loop spans 15 amino acids. CDR3 protein: CASSEGSGGIGELFF. CDR3 in DNA: TGTGCCAGCAGTGAAGGTAGCGGGGGGATCGGGGAGCTGTTTTTT.

The chain carries TRBV7-2 and TRBJ2-3, with TRBD2 matching over 12 bases. The CDR3 has 17 residues. The V segment lost 2 bases and the J segment 2 bases; nucleotides outside the gene matches: 5. Germline lookup yields CDR1 SGHTA and CDR2 FQGNSA. This CDR3 is CASSLSRTSGNTDTQYF. The CDR3 DNA sequence: TGTGCCAGCAGCTTAAGCCGGACTAGCGGGAACACAGATACGCAGTATTTT.

The rearrangement uses TRBV7-9 and TRBJ1-1, with no clear D. CDR3 length: 18 residues. Trimming stripped 1 base from V and 0 bases from J, with 18 bases between. Germline CDR1 is SEHNR and CDR2 is FQNEAQ (reference sequence). CDR3 residues: CASSLGRTDYIMNTEAFF. The CDR3 bases are TGTGCCAGCAGCTTAGGGAGGACGGACTATATCATGAACACTGAAGCTTTCTTT.

In this sample, this clone turned up a few times. V is TRBV6-1 and J is TRBJ1-5, with TRBD1 matching over 7 bases. CDR3 size: 13 residues. Germline V gene sequence: CDR1 MNHNS, CDR2 SASEGT. Germline trimming cut 8 bases from V and 5 bases from J; bases unmatched to any gene: 6. CDR3 region: CASARDRYQPQHF. The CDR3 DNA reads TGTGCCAGCGCCCGGGACAGATATCAGCCCCAGCATTTT.

The chain joins TRBV14 to TRBJ2-3; a possible D gene is TRBD2 (6 bases). Germline lookup yields CDR1 SGHDN and CDR2 FVKESK. The V and J ends lost 1 base and 9 bases respectively, with 11 bases between them. CDR3 length: 13 amino acids. The DNA for the CDR3 is TGTGCCAGCAGCCAAGCAGCGGGCCTCACGCAGTATTTT. Protein: CASSQAAGLTQYF. Drawing the rest from reference TRBV14 and TRBJ2-3, the complete variable domain is EAGVTQFPSHSVIEKGQTVTLRCDPISGHDNLYWYRRVMGKEIKFLLHFVKESKQDESGMPNNRFLAERTGGTYSTLKVQPAELEDSGVYFCASSQAAGLTQYFGPGTRLTVL.

A few counts support this clone. The rearrangement links TRBV5-1 to TRBJ2-7, with TRBD2 matching over 9 bases. Germline lookup yields CDR1 SGHRS and CDR2 YFSETQ. The CDR3 is made up of 15 amino acids. V was pared by 0 bases and J by 5 bases, with 6 bases of the junction left unmatched. Here the CDR3 DNA reads TGCGCCAGCAGCTTGGGGCGGGGGGGTATCAACGAGCAGTACTTC. Encoded protein: CASSLGRGGINEQYF. The variable domain in full, completed from reference TRBV5-1 and TRBJ2-7, reads KAGVTQTPRYLIKTRGQQVTLSCSPISGHRSVSWYQQTPGQGLQFLFEYFSETQRNKGNFPGRFSGRQFSNSRSEMNVSTLELGDSALYLCASSLGRGGINEQYFGPGTRLTVT.

With respect to this clone: Germline is not matched at one junction end, which may reflect a read error. The chain has TRBV6-5 and TRBJ2-5; 7 bases are shared with TRBD2. The CDR3 totals 14 residues. CDR1 and CDR2 from the germline V gene are MNHEY and SVGAGI. In DNA, the CDR3 is TGTGCCATCAGTGAGTCGTCTAGCGGCGAGACCCAGTACTTC. Translation: CAISESSSGETQYF.

This clone was detected only once. CDR3 amino acids: CASSSSETQYF. As DNA, the CDR3 is TGTGCCAGCAGTTCTTCTGAGACCCAGTACTTC. The V and J genes are TRBV6-6 and TRBJ2-5; no reliable D call. The CDR3 has 11 residues. The V gene lost 4 bases and the J gene lost 5 bases, with 5 bases spanning the gap. CDR1 and CDR2 from the germline V gene are MNHNY and SVGAGI (reference sequence).

This clone appeared a few times. The junction does not match germline at one end; this may be a read error. V gene TRBV6-1 combines with J gene TRBJ1-2; D is unclear. CDR1 is MNHNS, CDR2 SASEGT, per germline. This CDR3 has 14 amino acids. CDR3 DNA sequence: TGTGCCAGCAGCCCCCAGGCAGCTAAATATGGCTACACCTTC. It specifies CASSPQAAKYGYTF.

The chain couples TRBV6-1 to TRBJ1-2; D uncertain. V dropped 2 bases and J dropped 9 bases, with 16 bases sitting between them. This CDR3 spans 14 amino acids. Germline V gene lookup returns CDR1 MNHNS and CDR2 SASEGT. The CDR3 here is CASSEISGVPSYTF. The CDR3 nucleotides read TGTGCCAGCAGTGAAATTAGCGGGGTACCTAGCTACACCTTC.

The CDR3 coding sequence is TGTGCCAGCACTAAGTCTGCCCAAGAAGAGACCCAGTACTTC. This translates into CASTKSAQEETQYF. The chain combines TRBV27 with TRBJ2-5; D uncertain. V lost 7 bases and J lost 3, with 15 bases in between. Per germline, CDR1 MNHEY and CDR2 SMNVEV (reference sequence). There are 14 residues in the CDR3.

Only a few counts were recorded for this clone. The chain employs TRBV6-5 and TRBJ2-7, with TRBD1 matching over 7 bases. Losses at the gene ends were 0 bases for V and 2 bases for J; bases not matched to a gene: 4. The CDR3 contains 15 residues. In germline, CDR1 is MNHEY, CDR2 SVGAGI. Written as DNA, the CDR3 is TGTGCCAGCAGTTACTCACAGGGGTGGCCCTACGAGCAGTACTTC. Its protein is CASSYSQGWPYEQYF.

This clone came up once. This chain connects TRBV6-5 to TRBJ1-5; D call uncertain. CDR1 and CDR2 (germline): MNHEY, SVGAGI. V was trimmed by 4 bases and J by 7 bases, leaving 17 bases between them. The CDR3 is 15 amino acids. CDR3 sequence (DNA): TGTGCCAGCAGTTCTCTAAGCGGGGTCGGGCAGCCCCAGCATTTT. Encoded protein: CASSSLSGVGQPQHF.

The V and J genes are TRBV6-5 and TRBJ2-5; D is ambiguous. This CDR3 comprises 11 residues. The germline CDR1 and CDR2 sequences are MNHEY and SVGAGI. V was pared by 4 bases and J by 9 bases, with 9 bases between. The CDR3 loop is CASSSPGAQYF. In DNA form, the CDR3 reads TGTGCCAGCAGTTCGCCGGGTGCCCAGTACTTC.

The chain links TRBV5-4 to TRBJ1-1, with a weak D call TRBD1 (5 bases). The germline CDR1 and CDR2 sequences are SGHNT and YYREEE (reference sequence). The CDR3 extends over 14 amino acids. With 1 base removed from V and 0 bases from J, the gap between germline ends came to 7 bases. The CDR3 DNA sequence: TGTGCCAGCAGCTTGATAGGGGTGAACACTGAAGCTTTCTTT. Protein product: CASSLIGVNTEAFF.

The chain carries TRBV5-4 and TRBJ2-7; 9 bases are a match to TRBD1. Germline loops: CDR1 SGHNT, CDR2 YYREEE (reference sequence). Germline trimming cut 4 bases from V and 5 bases from J; bases unmatched to any gene: 10. The CDR3 runs 15 residues. The CDR3 sequence is CASSPRDREDDEQYF. CDR3 coding DNA: TGTGCCAGCAGCCCGCGGGACAGGGAGGACGACGAGCAGTACTTC.

This chain uses TRBV25-1 with TRBJ1-3; D remains ambiguous. Germline loops: CDR1 MGHDK, CDR2 SYGVNS. V dropped 6 bases and J dropped 9 bases, with 18 bases sitting between them. This CDR3 region has 14 residues. CDR3: CASSVDTVLGTIYF. In DNA, the CDR3 is TGTGCCAGCAGCGTTGACACGGTGTTGGGCACCATATATTTT. The full variable domain, in which reference TRBV25-1 and TRBJ1-3 provide the parts outside the CDR3, is EADIYQTPRYLVIGTGKKITLECSQTMGHDKMYWYQQDPGMELHLIHYSYGVNSTEKGDLSSESTVSRIRTEHFPLTLESARPSHTSQYLCASSVDTVLGTIYFGEGSWLTVV.

The chain is built from TRBV5-1 and TRBJ1-1, with D tentatively TRBD1 (5 bases). Germline CDR1 reads SGHRS; CDR2 reads YFSETQ. The CDR3 length is 15 residues. Trimming took off 4 bases at V and 1 base at J, with 14 bases between the two ends. The CDR3 protein is CASSPPIGGNTEAFF. The CDR3 DNA reads as TGCGCCAGCAGCCCCCCCATCGGGGGGAACACTGAAGCTTTCTTT.

This rearrangement joins TRBV14 to TRBJ2-7; no clear D. CDR3 size: 14 residues. Germline assignment: CDR1 SGHDN and CDR2 FVKESK. Between the trimmed V and J ends, which lost 4 bases and 0 bases, there was a span of 10 bases. DNA of the CDR3: TGTGCCAGCAGCCCCTTCGGTCTCTCCTACGAGCAGTACTTC. Protein: CASSPFGLSYEQYF. Together with reference TRBV14 and TRBJ2-7, the CDR3 gives the full variable domain: EAGVTQFPSHSVIEKGQTVTLRCDPISGHDNLYWYRRVMGKEIKFLLHFVKESKQDESGMPNNRFLAERTGGTYSTLKVQPAELEDSGVYFCASSPFGLSYEQYFGPGTRLTVT.

The chain joins TRBV11-3 to TRBJ2-7; 13 positions agree with TRBD2. The CDR3 covers 16 residues. Germline lookup yields CDR1 SGHNT and CDR2 YENEEA. V trimming: 3 bases; J trimming: 6 bases; junction bases outside the gene matches: 8. This CDR3 is CASSFGSGTSGVEQYF. The CDR3 DNA follows: TGTGCCAGCAGCTTCGGATCCGGGACTAGCGGGGTCGAGCAGTACTTC.

This clone was seen a handful of times. The chain recombines TRBV11-2 with TRBJ2-1; the match to TRBD1 covers 9 bases. Germline V gene data show CDR1 as SGHAT and CDR2 as FQNNGV. The CDR3 has 19 amino acids. Losses at the gene ends were 2 bases for V and 0 bases for J; bases not matched to a gene: 11. CDR3: CASSLQGTGKDSSYNEQFF. DNA of the CDR3: TGTGCCAGCAGCTTACAGGGGACAGGGAAAGATAGCTCCTACAATGAGCAGTTCTTC.

The V and J genes are TRBV4-2 and TRBJ2-5; TRBD1 agrees at 8 bases. Germline loops: CDR1 LGHNA, CDR2 YNFKEQ. J gave up 5 bases and V 0 bases, and 8 bases lay outside the gene matches. CDR3 length: 16 amino acids. In nucleotides, the CDR3 is TGTGCCAGCAGCCAAGAGGCCCAGGGGGCTAGGGAGACCCAGTACTTC. It yields the protein CASSQEAQGARETQYF.